This TCR beta chain was obtained from a study of T-cell reconstitution after alpha-beta-depleted transplantation in children. Points from the study as a whole: For some patients, TCRbeta diversity was high at day 60 because of recipient T cells and thymic progenitors that survived. A year post-transplant, T-cell counts and diversity derived mostly from newly produced T cells. About two months after transplant, alpha-beta T cells reportedly came from several hundred expanded graft clones.

Deletions cut 0 bases from V and 3 bases from J, with 9 bases between. The CDR3 is 13 residues long. Germline CDR1 is DFQATT and CDR2 is SNEGSKA (reference sequence). Preparation of the TCRbeta library involved a method that used unique molecular identifiers. One entry per CDR3 protein results from TCRdb running MiXCR on the PCR reads. Of around 700,000 distinct CDR3 sequences listed, under 15% are singletons. A few counts support this clonotype. The target antigen is unknown. The receptor was isolated from a girl aged 2 to 10 with congenital amegakaryocytic thrombocytopenia, due to receive a stem cell transplant. The chain employs TRBV20-1 and TRBJ2-7, with D unclear. This material consisted of PBMCs, taken before TCRalphabeta/CD19-depleted stem cell transplant. CDR3 nucleotide sequence: TGCAGTGCTAGAGATTGGACGAGCTACGAGCAGTACTTC. Protein sequence: CSARDWTSYEQYF.